This T cell receptor (beta chain) was found in a study of T cells in Graves' hyperthyroidism and ophthalmopathy. The length of the CDR3 is 13 residues. From germline, CDR1 is SGHRS and CDR2 YFSETQ. Trimming at V came to 5 bases and at J to 9 bases, leaving 5 bases not matched to a gene. TCR beta CDR3 regions were amplified from RNA transcripts. Researchers ran a first-round RT-PCR on the TCR CDR3 using the HTBI primer set. TCRdb re-derived calls from the multiplex PCR reads in MiXCR, one entry per CDR3 protein. The table records 300,000 to 450,000 distinct CDR3 sequences, roughly 14% of them present only once.

This chain joins TRBV5-1 and TRBJ2-1; 10 nucleotides align to TRBD2. The source of this sequence is a woman aged 60 to 75 with Graves' hyperthyroidism. Sequences were obtained from blood. The CDR3 region is CASRVSGRGEQFF. The CDR3 nucleotides are TGCGCCAGCAGAGTCAGCGGGAGGGGTGAGCAGTTCTTC.